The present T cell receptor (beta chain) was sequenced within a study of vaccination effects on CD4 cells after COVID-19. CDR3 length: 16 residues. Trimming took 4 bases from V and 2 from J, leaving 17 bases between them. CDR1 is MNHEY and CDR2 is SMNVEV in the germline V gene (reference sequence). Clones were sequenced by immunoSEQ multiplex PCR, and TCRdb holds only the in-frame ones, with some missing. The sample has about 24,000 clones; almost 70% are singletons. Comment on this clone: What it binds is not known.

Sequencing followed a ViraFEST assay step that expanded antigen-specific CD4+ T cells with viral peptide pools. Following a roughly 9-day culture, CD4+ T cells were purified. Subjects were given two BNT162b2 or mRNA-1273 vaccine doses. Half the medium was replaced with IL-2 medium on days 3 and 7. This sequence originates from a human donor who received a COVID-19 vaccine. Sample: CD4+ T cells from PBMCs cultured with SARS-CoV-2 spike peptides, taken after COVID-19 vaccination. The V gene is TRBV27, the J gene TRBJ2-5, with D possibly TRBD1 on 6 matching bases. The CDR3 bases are TGTGCCAGCAGTTATACACGGACAGCTCGACAAGAGACCCAGTACTTC. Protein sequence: CASSYTRTARQETQYF.